The clone carrying this T cell receptor beta chain is medium-sized by share. Its matching antigen is unknown. J was trimmed by 4 bases and V by 6 bases; bases with no gene match: 11. Germline CDR1 is SNHLY and CDR2 is FYNNEI. The CDR3 runs 16 residues. This sample's treatment: oral pan-JAK inhibitor, 5-10 mg twice daily. Collected material from alopecia areata patients comprised lesional scalp punch biopsies and peripheral blood. The data belong to a study of CD8+ T cells in alopecia areata. On the study more broadly: The protocol delivered tofacitinib for 6 to 18 months, then withdrew it for 6 months. Patients given treatment had severity scored by the percentage of scalp area affected. General study findings and limits: Scalp lesions, especially in alopecia totalis/universalis, had higher clonality than normal scalp.

After isolation, RNA underwent reverse transcription to generate cDNA as the sequencing template. Sequencing used immunoSEQ multiplex PCR; TCRdb keeps in-frame clones, though not all of them. The sample yields more than 85,000 clones, approximately 60% seen once. This TCR derives from a human donor with alopecia areata. The genes are TRBV2 and TRBJ2-1, with 8 nucleotides matching TRBD2. The sample was CD8+ T cells sorted from blood, taken at week 4, from a patient treated with tofacitinib. The CDR3 sequence: CASRLPGGALYNEQFF. In nucleotides, the CDR3 is TGTGCCAGCAGGCTTCCCGGGGGGGCCTTGTACAATGAGCAGTTCTTC.